The 28 T cell receptor beta chains below were found in one sample sequenced in a study of persistence of HIV-infected CD4 T cells. Their antigens are not known. Lysates of CMV-infected fibroblasts at roughly 10 ug/mL stimulated these cells. Memory cells lacking CD40L and CD69 with high CD45RO were sorted. The immunoSEQ assay was version 4, run in survey mode. Clones were read by immunoSEQ multiplex PCR, and TCRdb kept only the in-frame ones, dropping some. Of about 28,000 clones in the sample, around 80% were seen once. The material sequenced was CD4+ T cells sorted from PBMCs after approximately 19-hour stimulation, taken from a patient who received antiretroviral therapy. All receptors come from an adult man with HIV who was CMV-seropositive.

This clone was found a few times. V is TRBV29-1 and J is TRBJ1-3; D not certain. Germline V CDR1 and CDR2: SQVTM, ANQGSEA. V was clipped by 4 bases and J by 4 bases, with 8 bases between them. The CDR3 sequence is 12 residues long. The CDR3 spells CSVVTQGNTIYF. The CDR3 region has the DNA TGCAGCGTTGTCACTCAGGGAAACACCATATATTTT.

The chain employs TRBV11-3 and TRBJ1-4; 9 nucleotides agree with TRBD1. The CDR3 runs 16 residues. Per germline, CDR1 SGHNT and CDR2 YENEEA. J gave up 4 bases and V 1 base, and 4 bases lay outside the gene matches. CDR3 residues: CASSLVGGQGNEKLFF. The DNA of the CDR3 is TGTGCCAGCAGCTTAGTAGGGGGACAGGGTAATGAAAAACTGTTTTTT.

The chain combines TRBV2 with TRBJ1-6, with D uncertain. The germline gives CDR1 SNHLY, CDR2 FYNNEI. The CDR3 totals 14 residues. Between the trimmed V and J ends, which lost 5 bases and 0 bases, there was a span of 5 bases. CDR3 sequence reads: CASSSSSYNSPLHF. Written as DNA, the CDR3 is TGTGCCAGCAGTTCTAGCTCCTATAATTCACCCCTCCACTTT.

The V and J genes are TRBV6-2 or TRBV6-3 and TRBJ1-3, with D unclear. The CDR3 length is 14 residues. V was pared by 6 bases and J by 0 bases, with 9 bases between. Per germline, CDR1 MNHEY and CDR2 SVGEGT. CDR3 region: CASSPGYSGNTIYF. CDR3 DNA: TGTGCCAGCAGCCCAGGCTACTCTGGAAACACCATATATTTT.

The chain uses TRBV19 and TRBJ1-4, with 10 bases lining up with TRBD1. There are 15 residues in the CDR3. Looked up from germline, CDR1 is LNHDA and CDR2 is SQIVND (reference sequence). V lost 7 bases, J lost 7 bases, and 9 bases stayed unmatched. In nucleotides, the CDR3 is TGTGCCAGTACTCCCCACCGGGACAGGGGTGAAAAACTGTTTTTT. Protein sequence: CASTPHRDRGEKLFF.

The gene calls are TRBV25-1 and TRBJ2-7; D perhaps matches TRBD2 (6 bases). V lost 7 bases and J 3 bases, leaving 16 bases between the germline ends. The germline V gene has CDR1 MGHDK and CDR2 SYGVNS. The CDR3 extends over 14 amino acids. The CDR3 sequence: CASTTGSRSYEQYF. The CDR3 bases are TGTGCCAGCACCACCGGGAGTAGAAGCTACGAGCAGTACTTC.

The J gene is TRBJ2-7, the V gene TRBV5-1, with 11 nucleotides matching TRBD2. CDR3 size: 17 residues. Germline CDR1 and CDR2: SGHRS and YFSETQ. The V and J ends lost 4 bases and 2 bases, in that order; junction bases with no gene match: 11. Here the CDR3 DNA reads TGCGCCAGCAGCCGCCGTCAAACTAGCGGGAGAGCCTACGAGCAGTACTTC. This gives the protein CASSRRQTSGRAYEQYF. Based on the CDR3 plus reference TRBV5-1 and TRBJ2-7, the full variable domain is KAGVTQTPRYLIKTRGQQVTLSCSPISGHRSVSWYQQTPGQGLQFLFEYFSETQRNKGNFPGRFSGRQFSNSRSEMNVSTLELGDSALYLCASSRRQTSGRAYEQYFGPGTRLTVT.

The chain employs TRBV7-3 and TRBJ2-2; D is unresolved. The V end was cut by 7 bases, the J end by 6 bases, with 15 bases between. The CDR3 totals 14 residues. CDR1 is SGHTA, CDR2 FQGTGA, per germline. DNA for the CDR3: TGTGCCAGCACCTCAAAAGGAGTTGCCGGGGAGCTGTTTTTT. Encoded protein: CASTSKGVAGELFF.

This clone was observed a single time. The chain joins TRBV10-3 to TRBJ1-4; D not resolved. V was trimmed by 3 bases and J by 5 bases, leaving 1 base between them. Germline-derived CDR1 and CDR2 are ENHRY and SYGVKD. This CDR3 has 11 amino acids. This CDR3 is CAISENEKLFF. CDR3 in DNA: TGTGCCATCAGTGAAAATGAAAAACTGTTTTTT.

This clone came up once. The chain combines TRBV5-8 with TRBJ1-2; the D is unclear. Looked up from germline, CDR1 is SGHTS and CDR2 is YDEGEE. The CDR3 runs 13 residues. Between the trimmed V and J ends, which lost 0 bases and 5 bases, there was a span of 8 bases. The DNA for the CDR3 is TGTGCCAGCAGCTTGGTTAGGAATTATGGCTACACCTTC. Translation gives CASSLVRNYGYTF.

The V gene is TRBV5-4, the J gene TRBJ2-3; TRBD2 aligns across 11 bases. Germline V gene sequence: CDR1 SGHNT, CDR2 YYREEE (reference sequence). Trimming at V came to 0 bases and at J to 3 bases, leaving 9 bases not matched to a gene. This CDR3 has 18 residues. CDR3 amino acids: CASSLEAFASGGTDTQYF. CDR3 coding DNA: TGTGCCAGCAGCTTGGAGGCCTTTGCTAGCGGGGGGACAGATACGCAGTATTTT. The complete variable domain, with remaining parts taken from reference TRBV5-4 and TRBJ2-3, reads ETGVTQSPTHLIKTRGQQVTLRCSSQSGHNTVSWYQQALGQGPQFIFQYYREEENGRGNFPPRFSGLQFPNYSSELNVNALELDDSALYLCASSLEAFASGGTDTQYFGPGTRLTVL.

This clone is medium-sized within its sample. This sequence joins TRBV3-1 (or the pseudogene TRBV3-2) and TRBJ1-6; 8 bases line up with TRBD1. Germline CDR1 is LGHDT and CDR2 is YNNKEL (reference sequence). The V and J ends lost 4 bases and 6 bases, in that order; junction bases with no gene match: 2. This CDR3 spans 14 amino acids. CDR3 sequence: CASSLTGGNSPLHF. The CDR3 DNA is TGTGCCAGCAGCCTAACAGGGGGTAATTCACCCCTCCACTTT.

The rearrangement uses TRBV9 and TRBJ1-1; D is ambiguous. V was cut by 0 bases and J by 4 bases, with 10 bases left in between. CDR1 and CDR2 from the germline V gene are SGDLS and YYNGEE. The CDR3 length is 14 residues. This CDR3 is CASSVGVPGTEAFF. CDR3 nucleotides: TGTGCCAGCAGCGTAGGAGTTCCTGGCACTGAAGCTTTCTTT.

V and J are TRBV5-1 and TRBJ2-1; 12 nucleotides match TRBD2. The length of the CDR3 is 14 residues. J gave up 9 bases and V 3 bases, and 4 bases lay outside the gene matches. CDR1 is SGHRS, CDR2 YFSETQ, per germline. The CDR3 spells CASSSSGGATEQFF. The CDR3, as DNA: TGCGCCAGCAGCTCTAGCGGGGGGGCCACTGAGCAGTTCTTC.

The V and J genes are TRBV5-1 and TRBJ1-3, with TRBD1 matching 7 bases. The V segment lost 3 bases and the J segment 4 bases; nucleotides outside the gene matches: 10. Germline lookup yields CDR1 SGHRS and CDR2 YFSETQ. The CDR3 length is 16 residues. The CDR3 is CASSWGQRGLGNTIYF. CDR3 bases: TGCGCCAGCAGCTGGGGCCAGAGGGGGCTGGGAAACACCATATATTTT.

The V gene is TRBV5-1, the J gene TRBJ1-5, with 10 bases fitting TRBD1. Germline loops: CDR1 SGHRS, CDR2 YFSETQ. CDR3 size: 15 residues. With V trimmed by 0 bases and J by 5 bases, 2 bases remained unmatched. CDR3 sequence (DNA): TGCGCCAGCAGCTTGGAGGGACAGGGGCATCAGCCCCAGCATTTT. This encodes CASSLEGQGHQPQHF.

This chain links TRBV29-1 with TRBJ1-1; D is undetermined. V was cut by 1 base and J by 2 bases, with 8 bases left in between. The CDR3 length is 13 residues. Germline V lookup: CDR1 SQVTM, CDR2 ANQGSEA. The CDR3 nucleotides read TGCAGCGTTGAAGTAGGACTTAACACTGAAGCTTTCTTT. Amino acids: CSVEVGLNTEAFF.

The V call is TRBV29-1, the J call TRBJ1-5; a weak D match, TRBD1 (5 bases). The CDR3 runs 12 residues. The V end was cut by 6 bases, the J end by 5 bases, with 11 bases between. CDR1 and CDR2 (germline): SQVTM, ANQGSEA. The CDR3 reads CSVGDGDQPQHF. DNA of the CDR3: TGCAGCGTGGGGGACGGAGATCAGCCCCAGCATTTT.

The genes are TRBV7-3 and TRBJ1-1; D is ambiguous. Germline values: CDR1 SGHTA, CDR2 FQGTGA. The V gene lost 1 base and the J gene lost 2 bases, with 8 bases spanning the gap. The CDR3 contains 14 residues. For the CDR3, the DNA is TGTGCCAGCAGCTTAAACCCAGGAAACACTGAAGCTTTCTTT. Encoded protein: CASSLNPGNTEAFF.

V gene TRBV3-1 (or the pseudogene TRBV3-2) combines with J gene TRBJ1-5; a weak D match, TRBD1 (5 bases). Trimming left V 0 bases short and J 3 bases short, with 9 bases between. The CDR3 has 15 residues. CDR1 and CDR2 from the germline V gene are LGHDT and YNNKEL (reference sequence). The CDR3 bases are TGTGCCAGCAGCCAAGACGCGGGGCTCAATCAGCCCCAGCATTTT. Translated: CASSQDAGLNQPQHF.

The CDR3 DNA is TGCGCCAGCAGTCAATCGGGGAGGGACAACCCTAGGCCTGGGGCCAACGTCCTGACTTTC. It yields the protein CASSQSGRDNPRPGANVLTF. The gene calls are TRBV23-1 and TRBJ2-6; perhaps TRBD2 as D (7 bases). TRBV23-1 is assigned to the ORF class and has an uncertain function. The CDR3 has 20 amino acids. V was cut by 0 bases and J by 2 bases, with 20 bases left in between.

The chain is built from TRBV5-4 and TRBJ1-6, with TRBD1 identical over 8 bases. This CDR3 has 17 residues. J gave up 0 bases and V 5 bases, and 7 bases lay outside the gene matches. Germline V CDR1 and CDR2: SGHNT, YYREEE (reference sequence). The CDR3 protein is CASRAQGGNSYNSPLHF. The CDR3 DNA reads as TGTGCCAGCAGAGCACAGGGGGGTAACTCCTATAATTCACCCCTCCACTTT.

The J gene is TRBJ1-5, the V gene TRBV28; 8 bases are a match to TRBD1. CDR1 and CDR2 from the germline V gene are MDHEN and SYDVKM. The CDR3 runs 16 residues. Trimming at V came to 2 bases and at J to 2 bases, leaving 5 bases not matched to a gene. The CDR3 reads CASSLAGGGGNQPQHF. The DNA for the CDR3 is TGTGCCAGCAGTTTAGCAGGGGGCGGTGGCAATCAGCCCCAGCATTTT.

This chain joins TRBV19 and TRBJ2-7; the match to TRBD1 covers 9 bases. Germline V gene sequence: CDR1 LNHDA, CDR2 SQIVND (reference sequence). The CDR3 sequence is 14 residues long. J was trimmed by 2 bases and V by 10 bases; bases with no gene match: 9. CDR3 amino acids: CATTPGTGTYEQYF. The CDR3 DNA is TGTGCCACTACGCCCGGGACAGGGACCTACGAGCAGTACTTC.

Worth noting for this clone: Other DNA variants within this sample encode the same CDR3. The chain joins TRBV7-9 to TRBJ1-3; D may be TRBD1 (6 bases). This CDR3 is built from 15 residues. Trimming pared 0 bases from V and 4 bases from J, leaving 10 bases between. Germline V gene lookup returns CDR1 SEHNR and CDR2 FQNEAQ (reference sequence). This chain's CDR3 is CASSLAQGSGNTIYF. The CDR3 DNA sequence: TGTGCCAGCAGCTTAGCTCAGGGGAGCGGAAACACCATATATTTT.

The rearrangement links TRBV6-2 or TRBV6-3 to TRBJ2-1; weak D call: TRBD2 (5 bases). Germline assignment: CDR1 MNHEY and CDR2 SVGEGT. The CDR3 is made up of 15 amino acids. The V and J ends lost 2 bases and 1 base respectively, with 9 bases between them. The CDR3, as DNA: TGTGCCAGCAGTTACAACCGGGATTCCTACAATGAGCAGTTCTTC. Its protein is CASSYNRDSYNEQFF.

The chain combines TRBV10-1 with TRBJ2-1, with 12 positions matching TRBD1. The CDR3 spans 15 residues. Germline trimming cut 3 bases from V and 7 bases from J; bases unmatched to any gene: 4. The germline V gene has CDR1 WNHNN and CDR2 SYGVQD (reference sequence). CDR3 nucleotide sequence: TGCGCCAGCAGTGACGGGACAGGGGGCTGGAATGAGCAGTTCTTC. Its protein is CASSDGTGGWNEQFF.

This clone occurred once. This chain joins TRBV18 and TRBJ2-5, with 7 bases fitting TRBD1. The ends lost 6 bases at V and 4 bases at J; junction bases unmatched: 2. The CDR3 consists of 12 residues. The germline CDR1 and CDR2 sequences are KGHSH and LQKENI. This chain's CDR3 is CASSTGLETQYF. In DNA, the CDR3 is TGTGCCAGCTCGACAGGGTTAGAGACCCAGTACTTC. Supplemented by reference TRBV18 and TRBJ2-5, the full variable domain reads NAGVMQNPRHLVRRRGQEARLRCSPMKGHSHVYWYRQLPEEGLKFMVYLQKENIIDESGMPKERFSAEFPKEGPSILRIQQVVRGDSAAYFCASSTGLETQYFGPGTRLLVL.